This T cell receptor (beta chain) was profiled in a study of cytomegalovirus exposure and HLA in healthy donors. Broader study findings: The study designated some 180 TCR beta chains cytomegalovirus-associated. CMV serostatus was the only recorded immune exposure for donors. As a later analysis revealed, most CMV-associated TCR beta chains appeared HLA-restricted.

This PCR relied on a set of 60 Vbeta primers and 13 Jbeta primers. Profiled with immunoSEQ multiplex PCR; TCRdb holds only in-frame clones, not every one. Of about 59,000 clones in the sample, 80% are singletons; the top ten hold roughly 4%. This clone was recorded only once. What it binds is not known. Sequences were obtained from PBMCs. The clonotype comes from a woman aged 35 to 49 in good health and CMV-seronegative.

The CDR3 nucleotides are TGTGCCAGCAGTTCCCTAGCGGGAGTGGAGACCCAGTACTTC. Translated, it gives CASSSLAGVETQYF. The chain combines TRBV27 with TRBJ2-5; 10 bases are shared with TRBD2. The CDR3 loop spans 14 amino acids. Germline V gene lookup returns CDR1 MNHEY and CDR2 SMNVEV (reference sequence). J was trimmed by 5 bases and V by 4 bases; bases with no gene match: 4.